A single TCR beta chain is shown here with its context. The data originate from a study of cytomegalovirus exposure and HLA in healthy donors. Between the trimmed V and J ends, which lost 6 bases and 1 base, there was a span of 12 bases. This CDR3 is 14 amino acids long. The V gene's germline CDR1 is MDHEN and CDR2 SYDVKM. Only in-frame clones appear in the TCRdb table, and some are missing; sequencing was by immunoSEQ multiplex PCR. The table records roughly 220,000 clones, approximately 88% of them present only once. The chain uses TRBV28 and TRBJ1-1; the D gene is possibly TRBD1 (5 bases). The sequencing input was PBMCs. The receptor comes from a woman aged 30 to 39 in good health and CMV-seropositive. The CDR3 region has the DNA TGTGCCAGCAGCCCCGGGACGGGGAACACTGAAGCTTTCTTT. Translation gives CASSPGTGNTEAFF.